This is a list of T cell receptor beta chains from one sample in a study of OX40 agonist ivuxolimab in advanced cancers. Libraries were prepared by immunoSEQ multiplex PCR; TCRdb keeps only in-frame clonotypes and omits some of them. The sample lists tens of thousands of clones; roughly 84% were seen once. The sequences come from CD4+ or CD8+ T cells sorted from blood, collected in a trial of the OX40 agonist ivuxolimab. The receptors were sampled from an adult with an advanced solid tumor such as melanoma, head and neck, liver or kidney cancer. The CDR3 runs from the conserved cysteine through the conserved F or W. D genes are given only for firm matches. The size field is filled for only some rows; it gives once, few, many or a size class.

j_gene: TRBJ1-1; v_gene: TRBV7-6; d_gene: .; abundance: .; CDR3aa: CASSLEGVEVNTEAFF; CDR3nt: TGTGCCAGCAGCTTAGAGGGGGTTGAGGTGAACACTGAAGCTTTCTTT
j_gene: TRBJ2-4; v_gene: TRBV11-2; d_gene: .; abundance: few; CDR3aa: CASSPGPKNIQYF; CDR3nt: TGTGCCAGCAGCCCCGGCCCCAAAAACATTCAGTACTTC
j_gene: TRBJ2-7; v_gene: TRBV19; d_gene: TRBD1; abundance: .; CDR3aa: CASSGPGQGPYEQYF; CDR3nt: TGTGCCAGTAGTGGCCCGGGACAGGGGCCCTACGAGCAGTACTTC
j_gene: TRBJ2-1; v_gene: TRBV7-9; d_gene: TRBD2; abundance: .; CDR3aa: CASSPGLAGNEQFF; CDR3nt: TGTGCCAGCAGCCCGGGACTAGCGGGCAATGAGCAGTTCTTC
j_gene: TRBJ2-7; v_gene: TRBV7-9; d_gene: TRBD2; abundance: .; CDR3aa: CASTSSPGLAGVYEQYF; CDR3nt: TGTGCCAGCACCAGTTCCCCGGGACTAGCGGGAGTCTACGAGCAGTACTTC
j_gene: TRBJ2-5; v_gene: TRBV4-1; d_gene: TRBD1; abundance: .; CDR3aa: CASSQGQGARETQYF; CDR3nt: TGCGCCAGCAGCCAAGGACAGGGGGCTCGGGAGACCCAGTACTTC
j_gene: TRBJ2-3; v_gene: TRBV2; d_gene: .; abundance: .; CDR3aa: CASRGVDTQYF; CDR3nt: TGTGCCAGCAGAGGCGTAGATACGCAGTATTTT
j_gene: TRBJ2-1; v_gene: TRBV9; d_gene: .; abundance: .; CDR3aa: CASSVVRDRDYANEQFF; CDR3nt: TGTGCCAGCAGCGTAGTTCGAGACAGGGACTATGCCAATGAGCAGTTCTTC
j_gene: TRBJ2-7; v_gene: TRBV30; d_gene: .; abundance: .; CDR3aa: CAWRLGYEQYF; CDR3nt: TGTGCCTGGAGATTGGGCTACGAGCAGTACTTC
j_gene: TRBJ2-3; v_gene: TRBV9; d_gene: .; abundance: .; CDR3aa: CASSVGGWTDTQYF; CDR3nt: TGTGCCAGCAGCGTAGGGGGGTGGACAGATACGCAGTATTTT
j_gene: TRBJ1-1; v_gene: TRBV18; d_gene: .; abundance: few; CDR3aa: CASSRDDGLEAFF; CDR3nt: TGTGCCAGCTCTCGGGACGACGGTTTGGAAGCTTTCTTT
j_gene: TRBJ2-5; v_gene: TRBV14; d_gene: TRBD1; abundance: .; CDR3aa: CASSHSGTGLQETQYF; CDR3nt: TGTGCCAGCAGCCATTCCGGGACAGGGCTCCAAGAGACCCAGTACTTC
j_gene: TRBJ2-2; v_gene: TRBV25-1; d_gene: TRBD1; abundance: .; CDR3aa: CASSTGDTGELFF; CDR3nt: TGTGCCAGCAGTACAGGGGACACCGGGGAGCTGTTTTTT
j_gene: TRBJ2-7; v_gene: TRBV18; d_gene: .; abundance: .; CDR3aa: CASSPSPTYEQYF; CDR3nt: TGTGCCAGCTCACCCTCCCCCACCTACGAGCAGTACTTC
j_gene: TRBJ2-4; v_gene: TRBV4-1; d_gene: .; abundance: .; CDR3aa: CASSPPEGSKNIQYF; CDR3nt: TGCGCCAGCAGCCCCCCGGAGGGGTCCAAAAACATTCAGTACTTC
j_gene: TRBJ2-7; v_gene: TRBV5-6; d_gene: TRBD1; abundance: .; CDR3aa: CASSLGGTGTREQYF; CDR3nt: TGTGCCAGCAGCTTGGGGGGGACAGGGACACGCGAGCAGTACTTC
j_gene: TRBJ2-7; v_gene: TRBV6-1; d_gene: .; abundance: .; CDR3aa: CASSEGRDYEQYF; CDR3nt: TGTGCCAGCAGTGAAGGCCGGGATTACGAGCAGTACTTC